This T cell receptor beta chain was retrieved from a study of blood T cell repertoires in COVID-19. Background on the study: From T cells, B-cell-depleted T cells, or PBMCs came the material, which was cDNA or gDNA.

V was clipped by 3 bases and J by 0 bases; unmatched bases: 1. The CDR3 covers 15 residues. The germline CDR1 and CDR2 sequences are SGDLS and YYNGEE. Profiling relied on immunoSEQ multiplex PCR, and the TCRdb table lists in-frame clones only, not all of them. The table lists about 170,000 clones, over 70% of them singletons. The sequencing sample was made of peripheral blood. The source of this sequence is a woman between 65 and 79 years old who had recovered from COVID-19. The J gene is TRBJ2-3, the V gene TRBV9; 10 bases fit TRBD2. The CDR3 sequence is CASSASGGSTDTQYF. Here the CDR3 DNA reads TGTGCCAGCAGCGCTAGCGGGGGAAGCACAGATACGCAGTATTTT.